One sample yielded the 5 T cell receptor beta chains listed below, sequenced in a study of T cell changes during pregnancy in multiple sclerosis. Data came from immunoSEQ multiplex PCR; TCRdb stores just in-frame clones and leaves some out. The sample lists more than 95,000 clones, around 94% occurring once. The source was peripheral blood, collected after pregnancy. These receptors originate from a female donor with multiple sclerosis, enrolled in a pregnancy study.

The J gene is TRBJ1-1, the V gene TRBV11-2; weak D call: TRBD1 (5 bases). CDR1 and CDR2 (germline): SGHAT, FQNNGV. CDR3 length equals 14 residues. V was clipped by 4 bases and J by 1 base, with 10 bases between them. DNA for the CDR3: TGTGCCAGCAGCTCGCGGGGGACGAACACTGAAGCTTTCTTT. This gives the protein CASSSRGTNTEAFF.

Here the CDR3 reads CASRLLLGGQEINTIYF. CDR3 coding DNA: TGTGCCAGCAGGCTCCTTTTGGGGGGACAGGAAATCAACACCATATATTTT. The rearrangement joins TRBV2 to TRBJ1-3, with 8 bases matching TRBD1. This CDR3 contains 17 residues. CDR1 and CDR2 from the germline V gene are SNHLY and FYNNEI. V lost 6 bases, J lost 7 bases, and 17 bases stayed unmatched.

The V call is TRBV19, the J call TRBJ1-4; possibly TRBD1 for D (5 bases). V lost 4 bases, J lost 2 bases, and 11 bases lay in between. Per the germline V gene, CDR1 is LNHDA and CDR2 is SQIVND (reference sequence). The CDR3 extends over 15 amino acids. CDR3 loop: CASSTRVRTNEKLFF. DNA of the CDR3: TGTGCCAGTAGTACCAGGGTTCGGACTAATGAAAAACTGTTTTTT.

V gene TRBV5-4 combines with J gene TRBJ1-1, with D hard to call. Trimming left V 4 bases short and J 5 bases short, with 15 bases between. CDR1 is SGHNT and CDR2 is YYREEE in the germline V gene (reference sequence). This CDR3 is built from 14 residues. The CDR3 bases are TGTGCCAGCAGCCGTACCGGAGTAGAGACTGAAGCTTTCTTT. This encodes CASSRTGVETEAFF.

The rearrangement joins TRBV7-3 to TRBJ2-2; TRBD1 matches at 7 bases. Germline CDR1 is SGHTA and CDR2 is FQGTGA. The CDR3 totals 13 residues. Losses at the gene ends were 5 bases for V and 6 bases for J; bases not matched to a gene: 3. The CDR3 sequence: CASSVQGAGELFF. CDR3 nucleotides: TGTGCCAGCAGCGTTCAGGGGGCCGGGGAGCTGTTTTTT.